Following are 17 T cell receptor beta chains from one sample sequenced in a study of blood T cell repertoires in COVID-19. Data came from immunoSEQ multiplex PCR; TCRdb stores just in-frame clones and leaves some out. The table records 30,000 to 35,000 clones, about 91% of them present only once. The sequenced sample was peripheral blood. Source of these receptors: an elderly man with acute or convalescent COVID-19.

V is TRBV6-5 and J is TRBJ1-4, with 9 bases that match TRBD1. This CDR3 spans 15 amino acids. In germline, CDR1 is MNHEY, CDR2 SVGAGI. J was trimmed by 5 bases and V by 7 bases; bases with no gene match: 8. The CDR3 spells CASKPPGTGNEKLFF. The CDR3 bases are TGTGCCAGCAAACCTCCCGGGACAGGGAATGAAAAACTGTTTTTT.

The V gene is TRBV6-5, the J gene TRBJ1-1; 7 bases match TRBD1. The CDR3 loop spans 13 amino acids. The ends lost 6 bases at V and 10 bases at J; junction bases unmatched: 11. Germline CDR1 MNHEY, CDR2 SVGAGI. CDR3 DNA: TGTGCCAGCAGCGGACAGGAACGCCTTGTAGCTTTCTTT. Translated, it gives CASSGQERLVAFF.

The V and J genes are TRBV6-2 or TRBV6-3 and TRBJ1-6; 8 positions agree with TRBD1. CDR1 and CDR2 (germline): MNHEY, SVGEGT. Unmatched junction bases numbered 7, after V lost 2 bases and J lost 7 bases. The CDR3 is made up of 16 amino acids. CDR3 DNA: TGTGCCAGCAGTTACGCCGCTGACAGGGGCAATTCACCCCTCCACTTT. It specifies CASSYAADRGNSPLHF.

Here the CDR3 DNA reads TGTGCCAGCAGCTTGGTCGGGAATGTAGATACGCAGTATTTT. Translated, it gives CASSLVGNVDTQYF. The J gene is TRBJ2-3, the V gene TRBV5-4; TRBD2 is a possible D gene (5 bases). In germline, CDR1 is SGHNT, CDR2 YYREEE (reference sequence). The V and J ends lost 0 bases and 5 bases respectively, with 10 bases between them. The CDR3 runs to 14 residues.

This chain's CDR3 is CASRVLAGPDTQYF. The CDR3 coding sequence is TGTGCCAGCCGGGTACTAGCGGGACCGGATACGCAGTATTTT. The chain joins TRBV6-5 to TRBJ2-3, with TRBD2 identical over 10 bases. The CDR3 has 14 amino acids. CDR1 and CDR2 from the germline V gene are MNHEY and SVGAGI. With V trimmed by 8 bases and J by 6 bases, 8 bases remained unmatched.

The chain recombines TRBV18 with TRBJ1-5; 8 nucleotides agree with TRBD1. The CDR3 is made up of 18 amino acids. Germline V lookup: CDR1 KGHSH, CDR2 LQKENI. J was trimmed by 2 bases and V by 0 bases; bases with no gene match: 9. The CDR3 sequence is CASSPPEAGGNGNQPQHF. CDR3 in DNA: TGTGCCAGCTCACCACCGGAGGCAGGGGGCAATGGCAATCAGCCCCAGCATTTT. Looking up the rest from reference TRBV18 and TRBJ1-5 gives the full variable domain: NAGVMQNPRHLVRRRGQEARLRCSPMKGHSHVYWYRQLPEEGLKFMVYLQKENIIDESGMPKERFSAEFPKEGPSILRIQQVVRGDSAAYFCASSPPEAGGNGNQPQHFGDGTRLSIL.

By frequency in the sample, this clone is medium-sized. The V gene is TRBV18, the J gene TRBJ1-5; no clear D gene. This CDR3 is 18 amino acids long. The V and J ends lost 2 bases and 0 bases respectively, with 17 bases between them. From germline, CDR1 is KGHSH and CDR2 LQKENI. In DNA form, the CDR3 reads TGTGCCAGCTCACCAATTGAAACAAGGAGTTATAGCAATCAGCCCCAGCATTTT. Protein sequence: CASSPIETRSYSNQPQHF.

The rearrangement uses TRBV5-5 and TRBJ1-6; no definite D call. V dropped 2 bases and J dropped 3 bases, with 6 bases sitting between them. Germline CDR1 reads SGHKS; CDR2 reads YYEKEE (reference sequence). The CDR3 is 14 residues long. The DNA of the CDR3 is TGTGCCAGCAGCTTACGGAGCTATAATTCACCCCTCCACTTT. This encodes CASSLRSYNSPLHF.

CDR3 in DNA: TGTGCCAGCAGTTACCGGGGAACTGGAAACACCATATATTTT. Translating gives CASSYRGTGNTIYF. The chain employs TRBV6-5 and TRBJ1-3; no reliable D call. The CDR3 length is 14 residues. V was clipped by 2 bases and J by 2 bases, with 7 bases between them. Germline V lookup: CDR1 MNHEY, CDR2 SVGAGI.

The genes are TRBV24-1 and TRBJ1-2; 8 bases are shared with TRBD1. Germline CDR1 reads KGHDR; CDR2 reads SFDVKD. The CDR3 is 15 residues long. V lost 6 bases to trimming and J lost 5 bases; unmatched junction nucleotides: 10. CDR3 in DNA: TGTGCCACCAGTAGCAAACAGACAGGGGATTATGGCTACACCTTC. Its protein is CATSSKQTGDYGYTF.

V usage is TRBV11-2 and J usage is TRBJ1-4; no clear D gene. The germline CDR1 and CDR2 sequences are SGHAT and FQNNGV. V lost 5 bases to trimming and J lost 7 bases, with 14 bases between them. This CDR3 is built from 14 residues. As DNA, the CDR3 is TGTGCCAGCAGCCCACGTTCGTGGGCTGAAAAACTGTTTTTT. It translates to CASSPRSWAEKLFF.

As DNA, the CDR3 is TGTGCCAGCAGTTCTAGGGGGCCCCTAAGCAATCAGCCCCAGCATTTT. Encoded protein: CASSSRGPLSNQPQHF. The chain links TRBV5-6 to TRBJ1-5, with 7 bases matching TRBD1. The CDR3 runs 16 residues. V shed 5 bases, J shed 1 base, and the junction held 9 bases outside the gene matches. Germline values: CDR1 SGHDT, CDR2 YYEEEE.

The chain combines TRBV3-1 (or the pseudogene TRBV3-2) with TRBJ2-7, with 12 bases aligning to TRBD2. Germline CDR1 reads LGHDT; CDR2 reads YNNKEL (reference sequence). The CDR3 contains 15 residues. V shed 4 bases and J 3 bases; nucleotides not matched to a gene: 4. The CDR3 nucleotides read TGTGCCAGCAGCCGAGGACTAGCGGGGTACTACGAGCAGTACTTC. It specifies CASSRGLAGYYEQYF.

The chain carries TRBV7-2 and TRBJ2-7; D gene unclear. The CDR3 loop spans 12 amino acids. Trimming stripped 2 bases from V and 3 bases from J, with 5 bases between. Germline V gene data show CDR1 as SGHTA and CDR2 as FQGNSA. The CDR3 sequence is CASSLSRYEQYF. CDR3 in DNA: TGTGCCAGCAGCTTAAGCCGCTACGAGCAGTACTTC. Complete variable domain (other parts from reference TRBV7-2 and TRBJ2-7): GAGVSQSPSNKVTEKGKDVELRCDPISGHTALYWYRQSLGQGLEFLIYFQGNSAPDKSGLPSDRFSAERTGGSVSTLTIQRTQQEDSAVYLCASSLSRYEQYFGPGTRLTVT.

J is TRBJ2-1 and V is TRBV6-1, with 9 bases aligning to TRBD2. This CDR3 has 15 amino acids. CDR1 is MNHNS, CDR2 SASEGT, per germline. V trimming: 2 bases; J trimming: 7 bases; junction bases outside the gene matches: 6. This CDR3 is CASSESGGRANEQFF. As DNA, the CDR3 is TGTGCCAGCAGTGAATCTGGCGGGAGGGCAAATGAGCAGTTCTTC.

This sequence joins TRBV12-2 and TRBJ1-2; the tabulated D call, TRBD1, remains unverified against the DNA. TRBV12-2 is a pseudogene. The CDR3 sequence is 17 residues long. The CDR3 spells CASRLALRRGYYYGYTF. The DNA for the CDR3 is TGTGCAAGTCGCTTAGCCTTACGCAGGGGGTATTACTATGGCTACACCTTC.

CDR3 protein: CASSSPKLGGGIGDTQYF. The CDR3 nucleotides are TGTGCCAGCAGCTCTCCCAAACTTGGGGGAGGGATAGGAGATACGCAGTATTTT. This chain uses TRBV11-3 with TRBJ2-3, with 7 bases matching TRBD2. V trimming: 4 bases; J trimming: 5 bases; junction bases outside the gene matches: 18. The germline V gene has CDR1 SGHNT and CDR2 YENEEA. The CDR3 has 18 residues.